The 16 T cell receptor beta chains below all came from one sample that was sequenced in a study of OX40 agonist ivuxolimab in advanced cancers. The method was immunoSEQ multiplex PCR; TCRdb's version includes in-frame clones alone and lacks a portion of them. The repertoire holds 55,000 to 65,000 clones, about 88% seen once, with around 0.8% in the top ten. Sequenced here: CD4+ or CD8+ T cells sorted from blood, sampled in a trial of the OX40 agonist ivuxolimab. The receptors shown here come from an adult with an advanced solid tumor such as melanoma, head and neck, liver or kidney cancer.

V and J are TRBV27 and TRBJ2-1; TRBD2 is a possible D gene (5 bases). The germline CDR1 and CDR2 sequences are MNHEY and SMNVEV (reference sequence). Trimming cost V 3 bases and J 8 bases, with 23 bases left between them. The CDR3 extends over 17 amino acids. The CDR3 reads CASSLGTRVPRAYEQFF. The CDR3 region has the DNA TGTGCCAGCAGTTTGGGTACGCGGGTCCCGCGGGCGTATGAGCAGTTCTTC.

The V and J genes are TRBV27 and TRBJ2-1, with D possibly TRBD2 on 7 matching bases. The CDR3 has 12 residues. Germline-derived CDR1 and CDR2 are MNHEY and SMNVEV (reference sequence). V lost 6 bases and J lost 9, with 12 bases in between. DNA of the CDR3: TGTGCCAGCAGAGGGGGAGGGGGTGAGCAGTTCTTC. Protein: CASRGGGGEQFF.

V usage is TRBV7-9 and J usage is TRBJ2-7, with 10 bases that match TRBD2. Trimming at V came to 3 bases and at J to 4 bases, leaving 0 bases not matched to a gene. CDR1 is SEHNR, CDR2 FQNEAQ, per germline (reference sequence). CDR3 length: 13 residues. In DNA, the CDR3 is TGTGCCAGCAGCTTGACTAGCGGGTACGAGCAGTACTTC. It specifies CASSLTSGYEQYF.

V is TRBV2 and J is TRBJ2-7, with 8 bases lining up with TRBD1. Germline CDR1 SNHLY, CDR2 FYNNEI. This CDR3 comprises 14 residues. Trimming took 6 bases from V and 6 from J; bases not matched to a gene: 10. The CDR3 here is CASRNGQGLVEQYF. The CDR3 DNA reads TGTGCCAGCAGGAATGGACAGGGTTTAGTCGAGCAGTACTTC.

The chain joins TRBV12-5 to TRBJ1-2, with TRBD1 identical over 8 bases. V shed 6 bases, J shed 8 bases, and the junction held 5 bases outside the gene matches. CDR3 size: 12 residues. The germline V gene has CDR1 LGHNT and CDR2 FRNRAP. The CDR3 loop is CASGTGGGGYTF. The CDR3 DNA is TGTGCTAGTGGCACAGGGGGAGGAGGCTACACCTTC.

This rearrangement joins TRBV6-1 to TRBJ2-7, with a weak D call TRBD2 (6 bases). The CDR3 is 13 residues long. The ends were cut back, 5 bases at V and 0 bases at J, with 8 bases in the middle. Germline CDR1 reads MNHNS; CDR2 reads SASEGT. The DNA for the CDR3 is TGTGCCAGCAGTCAGGACTACTCCTACGAGCAGTACTTC. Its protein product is CASSQDYSYEQYF.

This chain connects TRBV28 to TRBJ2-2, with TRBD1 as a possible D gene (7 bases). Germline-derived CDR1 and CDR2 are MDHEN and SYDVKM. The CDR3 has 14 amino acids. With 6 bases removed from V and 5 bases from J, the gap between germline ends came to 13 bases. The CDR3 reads CASRPQGRTGELFF. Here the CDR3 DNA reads TGTGCCAGCAGACCACAGGGGAGGACCGGGGAGCTGTTTTTT.

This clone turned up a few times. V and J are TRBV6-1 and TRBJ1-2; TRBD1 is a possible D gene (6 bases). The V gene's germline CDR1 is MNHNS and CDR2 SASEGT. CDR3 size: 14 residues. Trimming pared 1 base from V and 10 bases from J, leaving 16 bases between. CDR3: CASSEGGTPWVYTF. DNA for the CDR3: TGTGCCAGCAGTGAAGGCGGGACACCGTGGGTCTACACCTTC.

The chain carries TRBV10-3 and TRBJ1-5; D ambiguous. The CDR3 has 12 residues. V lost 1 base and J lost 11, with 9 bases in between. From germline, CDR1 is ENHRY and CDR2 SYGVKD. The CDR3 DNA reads TGTGCCATCAGTGAGTTGGCTGGAACCCAGCATTTT. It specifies CAISELAGTQHF.

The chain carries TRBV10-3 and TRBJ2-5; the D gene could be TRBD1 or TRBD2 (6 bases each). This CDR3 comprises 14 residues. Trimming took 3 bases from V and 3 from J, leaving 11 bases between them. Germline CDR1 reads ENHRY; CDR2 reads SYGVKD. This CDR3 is CAISDPRGEETQYF. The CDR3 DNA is TGTGCCATCAGTGACCCGAGGGGGGAAGAGACCCAGTACTTC.

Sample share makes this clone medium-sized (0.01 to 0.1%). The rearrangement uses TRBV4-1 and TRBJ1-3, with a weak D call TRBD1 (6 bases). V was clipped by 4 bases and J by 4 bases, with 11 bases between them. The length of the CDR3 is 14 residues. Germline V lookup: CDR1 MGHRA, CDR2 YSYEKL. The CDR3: CASSRGARGNTIYF. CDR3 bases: TGCGCCAGCAGCCGGGGGGCGAGAGGAAACACCATATATTTT.

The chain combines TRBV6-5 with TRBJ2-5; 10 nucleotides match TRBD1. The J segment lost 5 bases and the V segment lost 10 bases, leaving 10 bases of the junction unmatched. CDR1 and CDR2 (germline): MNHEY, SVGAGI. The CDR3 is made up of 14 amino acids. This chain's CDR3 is CATKRQGAGETQYF. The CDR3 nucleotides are TGTGCCACGAAACGACAGGGGGCGGGGGAGACCCAGTACTTC.

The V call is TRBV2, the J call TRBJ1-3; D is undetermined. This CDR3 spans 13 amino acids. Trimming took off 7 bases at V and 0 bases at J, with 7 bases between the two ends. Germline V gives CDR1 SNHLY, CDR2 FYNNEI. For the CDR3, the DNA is TGTGCCAGCAAGTCGGCCTCTGGAAACACCATATATTTT. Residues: CASKSASGNTIYF.

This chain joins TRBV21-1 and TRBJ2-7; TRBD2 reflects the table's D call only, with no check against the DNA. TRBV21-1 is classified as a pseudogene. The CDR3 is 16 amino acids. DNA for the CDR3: TGTGCCAGCGTGATTATGGGACTAGCGGACTCCTACGAGCAGTACTTC. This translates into CASVIMGLADSYEQYF.

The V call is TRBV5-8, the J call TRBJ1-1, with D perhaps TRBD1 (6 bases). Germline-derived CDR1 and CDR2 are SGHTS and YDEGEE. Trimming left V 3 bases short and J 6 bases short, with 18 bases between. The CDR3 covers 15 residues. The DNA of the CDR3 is TGTGCCAGCAGCTCTAGTGGACAGTCTTTCGCTGAAGCTTTCTTT. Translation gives CASSSSGQSFAEAFF.

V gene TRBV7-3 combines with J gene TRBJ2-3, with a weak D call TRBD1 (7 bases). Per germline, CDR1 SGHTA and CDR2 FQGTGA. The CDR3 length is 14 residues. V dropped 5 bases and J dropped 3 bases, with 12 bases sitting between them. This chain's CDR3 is CASSPQGGTDTQYF. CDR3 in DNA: TGTGCCAGCAGCCCCCAGGGGGGTACAGATACGCAGTATTTT.